A single sample is the source of the 13 T cell receptor beta chains below, sequenced in a study of T cell responses to AZD1222 COVID-19 vaccine. Assay: immunoSEQ multiplex PCR; the TCRdb copy retains only in-frame clones and omits some. The table records 120,000 to 150,000 clones, approximately 94% of them present only once. The sequencing here drew on peripheral blood, taken on day 0 of AZD1222 vaccination. These receptors were taken from an adult in good health.

The rearrangement joins TRBV4-1 to TRBJ1-5, with D perhaps TRBD1 (6 bases). V lost 4 bases and J 6 bases, leaving 16 bases between the germline ends. The CDR3 spans 15 residues. Germline CDR1 reads MGHRA; CDR2 reads YSYEKL. The CDR3 is CASSLTNRVRQPQHF. The CDR3 DNA is TGCGCCAGCAGCCTCACTAACAGGGTACGTCAGCCCCAGCATTTT.

The chain recombines TRBV4-3 with TRBJ1-2; D call uncertain. Trimming cost V 0 bases and J 0 bases, with 8 bases left between them. The germline gives CDR1 LGHNA, CDR2 YSLEER. The CDR3 is made up of 15 amino acids. The CDR3 DNA is TGCGCCAGCAGCCAAGACAGCTATGCTAACTATGGCTACACCTTC. Amino acid sequence: CASSQDSYANYGYTF.

The V call is TRBV7-2, the J call TRBJ1-6, with D uncertain. Germline V gene lookup returns CDR1 SGHTA and CDR2 FQGNSA. V was clipped by 9 bases and J by 0 bases, with 12 bases between them. The CDR3 has 15 amino acids. The CDR3 sequence is CASTSSSSYNSPLHF. The CDR3 DNA sequence: TGTGCCAGTACTTCCTCGAGCTCCTATAATTCACCCCTCCACTTT.

This clone was seen a single time. This chain links TRBV5-1 with TRBJ2-7; a weak D match, TRBD1 (5 bases). Trimming shortened V by 5 bases and J by 2 bases, and 14 bases separated the two germline ends. This CDR3 comprises 14 residues. Germline V gene data show CDR1 as SGHRS and CDR2 as YFSETQ. The CDR3 loop is CASRARGSPYEQYF. The CDR3 DNA follows: TGCGCCAGCAGAGCAAGGGGATCCCCCTACGAGCAGTACTTC.

J is TRBJ2-1 and V is TRBV9; D may be TRBD1 or TRBD2 (5 bases each). V lost 0 bases to trimming and J lost 2 bases, with 6 bases between them. The germline CDR1 and CDR2 sequences are SGDLS and YYNGEE. The length of the CDR3 is 14 residues. The DNA of the CDR3 is TGTGCCAGCAGCGTAGCGGGACCCTACAATGAGCAGTTCTTC. The encoded protein is CASSVAGPYNEQFF.

This clone has a single count. V is TRBV19 and J is TRBJ1-5, with D tentatively TRBD1 (6 bases). The CDR3 sequence is 19 residues long. With 2 bases removed from V and 2 bases from J, the gap between germline ends came to 22 bases. In germline, CDR1 is LNHDA, CDR2 SQIVND (reference sequence). As DNA, the CDR3 is TGTGCCAGTAGTATAAGACGGGACAAAGCGAAAAGGGGCAATCAGCCCCAGCATTTT. It specifies CASSIRRDKAKRGNQPQHF.

This rearrangement joins TRBV7-8 to TRBJ1-2; D is possibly TRBD1 (5 bases). Germline V gene sequence: CDR1 SGHVS, CDR2 FQNEAQ. Trimming removed 5 bases from V and 4 bases from J, with 26 bases in between. The CDR3 sequence is 18 residues long. The CDR3 DNA sequence: TGTGCCAGCAGCCCTGTTACCATCAGGGACGGGCGCGGCTATGGCTACACCTTC. Its protein is CASSPVTIRDGRGYGYTF.

The chain has TRBV29-1 and TRBJ1-2; TRBD1 is a possible D gene (6 bases). The CDR3 is 15 amino acids. Germline V gives CDR1 SQVTM, CDR2 ANQGSEA. V lost 6 bases to trimming and J lost 4 bases, with 21 bases between them. CDR3 loop: CSVDYQQGRGYGYTF. The DNA for the CDR3 is TGCAGCGTAGACTATCAACAGGGTCGGGGCTATGGCTACACCTTC.

This clone was detected once. The chain links TRBV18 to TRBJ1-1; D unresolved. This CDR3 has 13 residues. V lost 2 bases and J 3 bases, leaving 7 bases between the germline ends. Germline CDR1 reads KGHSH; CDR2 reads LQKENI. The CDR3 sequence: CASSPGLDTEAFF. CDR3 coding DNA: TGTGCCAGCTCACCAGGGTTGGACACTGAAGCTTTCTTT.

The J gene is TRBJ1-2, the V gene TRBV5-1, with 8 bases identical to TRBD1. The germline CDR1 and CDR2 sequences are SGHRS and YFSETQ. The CDR3 is 14 amino acids. J was trimmed by 5 bases and V by 2 bases; bases with no gene match: 5. CDR3 in amino acids: CASSFQGAQYGYTF. The CDR3 DNA reads as TGCGCCAGCAGCTTTCAGGGGGCACAATATGGCTACACCTTC.

The chain links TRBV11-2 to TRBJ1-1, with D perhaps TRBD1 (5 bases). V was clipped by 2 bases and J by 5 bases, with 12 bases between them. Germline lookup yields CDR1 SGHAT and CDR2 FQNNGV. CDR3 length equals 14 residues. The CDR3 bases are TGTGCCAGCAGCTTAAGGTTCGGGGGAACTGAAGCTTTCTTT. Its protein is CASSLRFGGTEAFF. The full variable domain, in which reference TRBV11-2 and TRBJ1-1 provide the parts outside the CDR3, is EAGVAQSPRYKIIEKRQSVAFWCNPISGHATLYWYQQILGQGPKLLIQFQNNGVVDDSQLPKDRFSAERLKGVDSTLKIQPAKLEDSAVYLCASSLRFGGTEAFFGQGTRLTVV.

This chain's CDR3 is CATSDLISDTQYF. Here the CDR3 DNA reads TGTGCCACCAGTGATTTGATTTCAGATACGCAGTATTTT. The V and J genes are TRBV24-1 and TRBJ2-3; no clear D gene. Trimming cost V 0 bases and J 4 bases, with 4 bases left between them. The length of the CDR3 is 13 residues. Germline V lookup: CDR1 KGHDR, CDR2 SFDVKD.

The chain carries TRBV5-1 and TRBJ1-3; TRBD1 agrees at 7 bases. CDR3 length: 17 residues. Germline V gene sequence: CDR1 SGHRS, CDR2 YFSETQ. V trimming: 0 bases; J trimming: 4 bases; junction bases outside the gene matches: 10. The CDR3 protein is CASSLGRGLNHGNTIYF. CDR3 DNA: TGCGCCAGCAGCTTGGGTAGGGGGCTTAACCACGGAAACACCATATATTTT.